This entry features one TCR beta chain sequence. What antigen it recognizes has not been identified. No base qualities exist here, and no much larger clone lies one base off it. This record belongs to a study of blood T cell repertoires in COVID-19 (dated by TCRdb to 2018 to 2021). In the study overall: The collaborator samples originated in the United States, Italy and Spain and spanned the acute and convalescent phases of COVID-19. Where HLA class I and class II types were available, the types were taken from metadata supplied by the sample provider, not from assay-based typing. The material from the prospective study consisted of cDNA or gDNA derived from T cells, B-cell-depleted T cells, or PBMCs. The dataset comprised deeply sampled blood TCRbeta repertoires from subjects exposed to, actively infected with, or recovered from COVID-19. A de-identified subject ID, COVID-19 status, age in years and sex were almost always included in the sample metadata. The repertoires were released in a freely available public database intended as a resource for research on the immune response to SARS-CoV-2. The samples were drawn from two sources: the first 160 participants of the ongoing ImmuneRACE study, and 950 to 1,500 subjects contributed by 6 global collaborators. The paper as a whole reports these results and caveats: How much clinical and demographic metadata was included differed by source and by participant, and the metadata was provided uncurated.

Deletion took 6 bases off V and 4 bases off J, with a span of 18 bases between the germline ends. The CDR3 holds 15 amino acids from the cysteine to the phenylalanine. The only DNA kept is the CDR3, 45 bases in frame from the first base. CDR1 and CDR2, looked up from the germline V gene, are SNHLY and FYNNEI. The immunoSEQ Assay, a bias-controlled multiplex PCR, was used to amplify TCRbeta CDR3 regions from genomic DNA. Per the authors' processing: Nucleated cell counts per sample were estimated from amplification of reference gene primers within the assay. To quantify the absolute abundance of each unique TCRbeta CDR3 rearrangement, sequence reads were collapsed and filtered. For each sample, productive Simpson clonality was calculated as the square root of Simpson's diversity index across productive rearrangements. TCRdb re-hosts the immuneACCESS table, in-frame sequences only. Its copies lack some clones; in the studies checked, an unresolved V gene accounts for under half of them, and the cause for the rest is not known. V and J calls and clone size are those listed in that table; D and trimming were worked out from the DNA. The sample contains 150,000 to 200,000 clones, around 80% of them found a single time. The top ten clonotypes cover approximately 3% of the sample.

Collaborating institutions collected whole blood in K2EDTA tubes following their own protocols. Collaborator samples were shipped for TCRbeta analysis as frozen whole blood, isolated PBMCs, or DNA extracted from either sample type. The sequence came from a woman aged 80 or over with active or convalescent COVID-19. Sequencing was done on a sample of peripheral blood. This chain is built from TRBV2 and TRBJ1-2; TRBD1 is a weak D gene call, 5 bases matching. The DNA reads as follows: TGTGCCAGCAGCGACTCGCCCGTGACAGTCTATGGCTACACCTTC. This yields the protein CASSDSPVTVYGYTF. The reference TRBV2 and TRBJ1-2 proteins fill in what lies around the CDR3, so the full variable domain reads EPEVTQTPSHQVTQMGQEVILRCVPISNHLYFYWYRQILGQKVEFLVSFYNNEISEKSEIFDDQFSVERPDGSNFTLKIRSTKLEDSAMYFCASSDSPVTVYGYTFGSGTRLTVV.